The sequence of this T cell receptor beta chain was determined in a study of CD8 T cells in ankylosing spondylitis. Whole-study findings and limits: CD8+ cells made up the disease-linked clones, which were relatively rare in peripheral blood. Disease-associated clones were reportedly significantly overrepresented in matched ankylosing spondylitis synovial fluid. Several highly homologous variants made up a TCR beta motif that seemed to typify ankylosing spondylitis blood.

Trimming shortened V by 7 bases and J by 0 bases, and 13 bases separated the two germline ends. The CDR3 length is 16 residues. Looked up from germline, CDR1 is SEHNR and CDR2 is FQNEAQ (reference sequence). As for this clonotype: The antigen remains undetermined.

The authors made TCR beta libraries by quantitative 5'-RACE with molecular barcodes. TCRdb itself ran the 5' RACE reads through MiXCR, one entry per CDR3 protein. The sample includes around 300,000 distinct CDR3 sequences, roughly 14% of them seen just once. This chain links TRBV7-9 with TRBJ1-6, with D unresolved. Material: blood, either unsorted or a sorted T cell fraction (not recorded which). The origin of this receptor is a male donor with ankylosing spondylitis or in good health (not recorded which). CDR3 region: CASTPTGGSYNSPLHF. DNA of the CDR3: TGTGCCAGCACCCCGACGGGTGGCTCCTATAATTCACCCCTCCACTTT.